This T cell receptor (beta chain) was sequenced during a study of blood T cell repertoires in COVID-19. Background on the study: Donors in the United States, Italy and Spain gave samples during acute or convalescent COVID-19.

Germline-derived CDR1 and CDR2 are SEHNR and FQNEAQ (reference sequence). The CDR3 length is 14 residues. The V end was cut by 5 bases, the J end by 2 bases, with 11 bases between. Adults between roughly 18 and 90 years of age took part from some 25 US areas. Which cohort a participant joined came from the clinical history participants gave. Assay: immunoSEQ multiplex PCR; the TCRdb copy retains only in-frame clones and omits some. The profile covers roughly 250,000 clones, with around 87% appearing a single time and about 6% taken by the ten largest. The clonotype originates from a woman in her twenties or thirties with acute COVID-19. V usage is TRBV7-9 and J usage is TRBJ2-3; weak D call: TRBD2 (6 bases). Sequences were obtained from PBMCs or T cells enriched from blood (not recorded which). CDR3 bases: TGTGCCAGCAGCATGGCGGGAATCACAGATACGCAGTATTTT. Its translation: CASSMAGITDTQYF.